This TCR beta chain was captured in a study of T cell repertoires in cytomegalovirus infection. For the study at large: It can be stated that public TCR beta signatures indicated CMV infection as well as a matching HLA type.

The V end lost 6 bases, the J end lost 7 bases, and 16 bases lay between the germline ends. CDR3 length: 13 amino acids. CDR1 is SGHTA, CDR2 FQGNSA, per germline. The sample holds many counts of this clonotype. TCRdb re-called the reads with MiXCR, one entry per CDR3 protein. The data show 200,000 to 300,000 distinct CDR3 sequences, with approximately 8.3% seen just once and about 16% held by the top ten. The source material was PBMCs. The sequence derives from a human donor in good health (CMV status not recorded). Some clones in this sample may be carry-over from other donors' samples. This sequence joins TRBV7-2 and TRBJ2-7, with TRBD2 as a possible D gene (5 bases). CDR3 amino acids: CASSILPGWEQYF. The CDR3 bases are TGTGCCAGCAGTATTCTCCCGGGGTGGGAGCAGTACTTC.